This is a list of T cell receptor beta chains from one sample in a study of OX40 agonist ivuxolimab in advanced cancers. Here immunoSEQ multiplex PCR was the method, and the copy in TCRdb shows in-frame clones only, minus some. The top ten clones hold about a quarter of a sample with around 19,000 clones, just under 75% of them seen once. This specimen consisted of CD4+ or CD8+ T cells sorted from blood, obtained in a trial of the OX40 agonist ivuxolimab. Receptor source: an adult with an advanced solid tumor such as melanoma, head and neck, liver or kidney cancer. Both conserved end residues are part of each CDR3. Fields, in order: J gene, V gene, clone size, D gene, CDR3 protein, CDR3 DNA. A D gene is named only where the DNA matches it firmly. A clone size is listed for some rows: how often the clone was seen (once, few, many), or a class if it is expanded.

J: TRBJ2-7; V: TRBV9; size: -; D: TRBD1; CDR3: CASSLWTGYEQYF; DNA: TGTGCCAGCAGCCTATGGACAGGCTACGAGCAGTACTTC
J: TRBJ2-2; V: TRBV9; size: once; D: -; CDR3: CASSVGLNTGELFF; DNA: TGTGCCAGCAGCGTAGGACTAAACACCGGGGAGCTGTTTTTT
J: TRBJ2-2; V: TRBV2; size: -; D: TRBD2; CDR3: CASSGGLAGGTNTGELFF; DNA: TGTGCCAGCAGTGGGGGACTAGCGGGAGGGACGAACACCGGGGAGCTGTTTTTT
J: TRBJ2-3; V: TRBV5-5; size: few; D: TRBD1; CDR3: CASSLADRGIDTQYF; DNA: TGTGCCAGCAGCTTGGCGGACAGGGGGATAGATACGCAGTATTTT
J: TRBJ2-1; V: TRBV2; size: -; D: -; CDR3: CASSGVEQFF; DNA: TGTGCCAGCAGTGGAGTTGAGCAGTTCTTC
J: TRBJ2-3; V: TRBV10-3; size: -; D: TRBD2; CDR3: CATSGTSGYSTDTQYF; DNA: TGTGCCACCTCCGGGACTAGCGGGTACAGCACAGATACGCAGTATTTT
J: TRBJ2-7; V: TRBV2; size: few; D: -; CDR3: CASSDPDRGSYEQYF; DNA: TGTGCCAGCAGTGACCCGGATCGGGGCTCCTACGAGCAGTACTTC
J: TRBJ2-1; V: TRBV5-1; size: -; D: TRBD2; CDR3: CASRVAAGGPENEQFF; DNA: TGCGCCAGCAGGGTTGCAGCGGGAGGGCCGGAGAATGAGCAGTTCTTC
J: TRBJ1-1; V: TRBV6-5; size: -; D: -; CDR3: CASSYSTVNTEAFF; DNA: TGTGCCAGCAGTTACTCGACCGTGAACACTGAAGCTTTCTTT
J: TRBJ2-2; V: TRBV27; size: -; D: -; CDR3: CASSLYGGKWSGELFF; DNA: TGTGCCAGCAGTTTATATGGGGGGAAGTGGTCCGGGGAGCTGTTTTTT
J: TRBJ2-7; V: TRBV28; size: -; D: -; CDR3: CASSFLGRPYEQYF; DNA: TGTGCCAGCAGTTTCCTTGGACGGCCCTACGAGCAGTACTTC
J: TRBJ1-4; V: TRBV7-9; size: -; D: -; CDR3: CASGLGGFDEKLFF; DNA: TGTGCCAGCGGATTGGGGGGCTTCGATGAAAAACTGTTTTTT
J: TRBJ2-1; V: TRBV27; size: -; D: -; CDR3: CASSLTRSNEQFF; DNA: TGTGCCAGCAGTTTAACGCGCTCCAATGAGCAGTTCTTC
J: TRBJ2-3; V: TRBV10-3; size: -; D: -; CDR3: CAISESNRGTDTQYF; DNA: TGTGCCATCAGTGAGTCGAACAGGGGCACAGATACGCAGTATTTT
J: TRBJ1-1; V: TRBV28; size: -; D: -; CDR3: CASSLTGNTEAFF; DNA: TGTGCCAGCAGTCTAACAGGGAACACTGAAGCTTTCTTT
J: TRBJ2-7; V: TRBV7-9; size: -; D: -; CDR3: CASSSTGQTYEQYF; DNA: TGTGCCAGCAGCTCAACGGGACAAACCTACGAGCAGTACTTC
J: TRBJ2-5; V: TRBV5-6; size: -; D: -; CDR3: CASSLRWETQYF; DNA: TGTGCCAGCAGCTTAAGGTGGGAGACCCAGTACTTC
J: TRBJ2-7; V: TRBV7-9; size: -; D: TRBD1; CDR3: CASSGGQYYEQYF; DNA: TGTGCCAGCAGCGGGGGACAGTACTACGAGCAGTACTTC
J: TRBJ1-1; V: TRBV27; size: -; D: -; CDR3: CALQMKREAFF; DNA: TGTGCCCTCCAGATGAAGAGGGAAGCTTTCTTT
J: TRBJ2-1; V: TRBV6-8; size: -; D: -; CDR3: CASSYPLLSWNEQFF; DNA: TGTGCCAGCAGTTACCCCCTACTATCTTGGAATGAGCAGTTCTTC
J: TRBJ1-1; V: TRBV6-5; size: few; D: -; CDR3: CASSYSLNTEAFF; DNA: TGTGCCAGCAGTTACTCACTGAACACTGAAGCTTTCTTT
J: TRBJ2-3; V: TRBV5-1; size: -; D: -; CDR3: CASRFSTDTQYF; DNA: TGCGCCAGCAGATTTAGCACAGATACGCAGTATTTT
J: TRBJ2-7; V: TRBV4-1; size: -; D: TRBD1; CDR3: CASSQDGAGTGYYEQYF; DNA: TGCGCCAGCAGCCAAGATGGGGCCGGGACAGGGTACTACGAGCAGTACTTC
J: TRBJ2-7; V: TRBV19; size: -; D: -; CDR3: CASSSIDSYYEQYF; DNA: TGTGCCAGTAGCAGTATCGACAGTTACTACGAGCAGTACTTC
J: TRBJ1-5; V: TRBV2; size: -; D: TRBD1; CDR3: CASSPPGGQGTSNQPRHF; DNA: TGTGCCAGCAGCCCTCCAGGGGGACAGGGGACGAGCAATCAGCCCCGGCATTTT
J: TRBJ2-6; V: TRBV5-5; size: -; D: -; CDR3: CASVATVSHSRANVLTF; DNA: TGTGCCAGCGTTGCAACTGTCTCGCACAGTCGGGCCAACGTCCTGACTTTC
J: TRBJ2-3; V: TRBV9; size: -; D: TRBD2; CDR3: CASSGSGSTDTQYF; DNA: TGTGCCAGCAGCGGTAGCGGGAGCACAGATACGCAGTATTTT
J: TRBJ2-5; V: TRBV7-8; size: -; D: -; CDR3: CASSSGTRYQETQYF; DNA: TGTGCCAGCAGCTCCGGGACTCGCTACCAAGAGACCCAGTACTTC
J: TRBJ1-1; V: TRBV4-1; size: -; D: -; CDR3: CASSQLAQAHTEAFF; DNA: TGCGCCAGCAGCCAACTGGCACAGGCCCACACTGAAGCTTTCTTT
J: TRBJ1-1; V: TRBV7-9; size: -; D: -; CDR3: CASSPPEPANTEAFF; DNA: TGTGCCAGCAGCCCGCCCGAACCTGCGAACACTGAAGCTTTCTTT
J: TRBJ2-7; V: TRBV27; size: -; D: TRBD1; CDR3: CASSLMPGQGGGEQYF; DNA: TGTGCCAGCAGTCTGATGCCCGGACAGGGTGGGGGCGAGCAGTACTTC
J: TRBJ2-7; V: TRBV6-1; size: -; D: TRBD1; CDR3: CASSEARGTGDEQYF; DNA: TGTGCCAGCAGTGAAGCGCGCGGGACAGGAGACGAGCAGTACTTC
J: TRBJ1-1; V: TRBV7-9; size: -; D: -; CDR3: CASSYSGNTEAFF; DNA: TGTGCCAGCAGTTACTCGGGGAACACTGAAGCTTTCTTT
J: TRBJ2-2; V: TRBV6-1; size: -; D: -; CDR3: CASSDVTSLPGELFF; DNA: TGTGCCAGCAGTGATGTCACCTCCCTCCCCGGGGAGCTGTTTTTT
J: TRBJ1-2; V: TRBV7-9; size: -; D: -; CDR3: CASSVTRNYGYTF; DNA: TGTGCCAGCAGCGTTACGAGGAACTATGGCTACACCTTC
J: TRBJ2-5; V: TRBV7-8; size: -; D: TRBD1; CDR3: CASSPPLTGGGETQYF; DNA: TGTGCCAGCAGCCCACCCCTGACAGGGGGCGGAGAGACCCAGTACTTC
J: TRBJ2-2; V: TRBV30; size: -; D: -; CDR3: CAWSMANTGELFF; DNA: TGTGCCTGGAGTATGGCCAACACCGGGGAGCTGTTTTTT
J: TRBJ2-7; V: TRBV7-8; size: few; D: -; CDR3: CASSSLDHEQYF; DNA: TGTGCCAGCAGCTCCCTCGACCACGAGCAGTACTTC
J: TRBJ2-3; V: TRBV7-3; size: few; D: TRBD1; CDR3: CASSSSGTGADTQYF; DNA: TGTGCCAGCAGCTCTTCCGGGACAGGGGCGGATACGCAGTATTTT
J: TRBJ2-7; V: TRBV27; size: once; D: TRBD1; CDR3: CASSPSGTGGGEQYF; DNA: TGTGCCAGCAGTCCTTCCGGGACAGGGGGAGGCGAGCAGTACTTC
J: TRBJ1-2; V: TRBV9; size: few; D: -; CDR3: CASSVERGWFGYTF; DNA: TGTGCCAGCAGCGTAGAAAGGGGGTGGTTCGGCTACACCTTC
J: TRBJ1-5; V: TRBV28; size: -; D: -; CDR3: CASSLYGTSGQPQHF; DNA: TGTGCCAGCAGTTTATATGGGACGTCAGGGCAGCCCCAGCATTTT
J: TRBJ2-3; V: TRBV30; size: once; D: -; CDR3: CAWSVPRTTTDTQYF; DNA: TGTGCCTGGAGTGTCCCCCGGACGACCACAGATACGCAGTATTTT
J: TRBJ2-1; V: TRBV11-2; size: -; D: TRBD1; CDR3: CASSLDGTGYNEQFF; DNA: TGTGCCAGCAGCTTAGATGGGACAGGGTACAATGAGCAGTTCTTC
J: TRBJ2-1; V: TRBV7-9; size: -; D: TRBD1; CDR3: CASKPPGQGSELEQFF; DNA: TGTGCCAGCAAGCCGCCGGGACAGGGGTCGGAACTTGAGCAGTTCTTC
J: TRBJ1-1; V: TRBV6-6; size: -; D: -; CDR3: CASSYSESVNTEAFF; DNA: TGTGCCAGCAGTTACTCGGAAAGTGTGAACACTGAAGCTTTCTTT
J: TRBJ2-7; V: TRBV4-3; size: -; D: -; CDR3: CASSQDVRDGGEQYF; DNA: TGCGCCAGCAGCCAAGATGTCAGGGATGGTGGCGAGCAGTACTTC